A selection of T cell receptor beta chains follows, all from one sample in a study of cytomegalovirus exposure and HLA in healthy donors. Sequencing was performed with immunoSEQ multiplex PCR; in TCRdb, only in-frame clones are kept and a portion is missing. The sample holds roughly 98,000 clones; roughly 80% are singletons and the top ten take around 3%. Sequenced: PBMCs. The receptors stem from a man aged 35-49 years in good health and CMV-seronegative. CDR3s include the opening cysteine and the closing phenylalanine or tryptophan. The D gene is left open where the match is weak. The size of a clone is reported for some rows only, either as once, few or many, or as a class for expanded clones.

clone_size: -
j_call: TRBJ1-4
v_call: TRBV6-5
d_call: TRBD1
cdr3_aa: CASSGTGLNEKLFF
cdr3_nt: TGTGCCAGCAGTGGGACAGGCCTTAATGAAAAACTGTTTTTT

clone_size: -
j_call: TRBJ1-1
v_call: TRBV28
d_call: -
cdr3_aa: CASSYTGTNTEAFF
cdr3_nt: TGTGCCAGCAGTTACACCGGGACAAACACTGAAGCTTTCTTT

clone_size: -
j_call: TRBJ2-3
v_call: TRBV21-1
d_call: -
cdr3_aa: CASSRSIPVQDTQYF
cdr3_nt: TGTGCCAGCTCTAGATCGATCCCAGTCCAGGATACGCAGTATTTT

clone_size: once
j_call: TRBJ2-5
v_call: TRBV11-1
d_call: TRBD1
cdr3_aa: CASSPGDRGQETQYF
cdr3_nt: TGTGCCAGCAGCCCAGGGGACAGGGGGCAAGAGACCCAGTACTTC

clone_size: -
j_call: TRBJ1-4
v_call: TRBV25-1
d_call: TRBD1
cdr3_aa: CASSGSGTGFEKLFF
cdr3_nt: TGTGCCAGCAGTGGTAGCGGGACAGGGTTTGAAAAACTGTTTTTT

clone_size: -
j_call: TRBJ2-4
v_call: TRBV28
d_call: -
cdr3_aa: CASSHQVMGKNIQYF
cdr3_nt: TGTGCCAGCAGTCATCAGGTGATGGGCAAAAACATTCAGTACTTC

clone_size: -
j_call: TRBJ2-3
v_call: TRBV5-4
d_call: -
cdr3_aa: CAAASGERPDTQYF
cdr3_nt: TGTGCGGCCGCGTCGGGAGAGAGGCCAGATACGCAGTATTTT

clone_size: -
j_call: TRBJ2-2
v_call: TRBV10-3
d_call: TRBD2
cdr3_aa: CAIGLAELAGELFF
cdr3_nt: TGTGCCATCGGACTAGCGGAGTTGGCCGGGGAGCTGTTTTTT

clone_size: -
j_call: TRBJ2-7
v_call: TRBV28
d_call: -
cdr3_aa: CASSSKEQYF
cdr3_nt: TGTGCCAGCAGTTCTAAAGAGCAGTACTTC

clone_size: few
j_call: TRBJ2-5
v_call: TRBV11-3
d_call: TRBD2
cdr3_aa: CASGGGQETQYF
cdr3_nt: TGTGCCAGCGGCGGGGGGCAAGAGACCCAGTACTTC

clone_size: -
j_call: TRBJ1-5
v_call: TRBV5-8
d_call: TRBD1
cdr3_aa: CASSFPRTGGRQPQHF
cdr3_nt: TGTGCCAGCAGCTTCCCCCGGACAGGGGGCCGACAGCCCCAGCATTTT

clone_size: -
j_call: TRBJ2-7
v_call: TRBV7-9
d_call: -
cdr3_aa: CSSSPGHYEQYF
cdr3_nt: TGTTCCAGCAGCCCAGGACACTACGAGCAGTACTTC

clone_size: once
j_call: TRBJ2-7
v_call: TRBV28
d_call: TRBD1
cdr3_aa: CASSLVGQGVYEQYF
cdr3_nt: TGTGCCAGCAGTTTAGTGGGACAGGGGGTTTACGAGCAGTACTTC

clone_size: -
j_call: TRBJ1-4
v_call: TRBV30
d_call: -
cdr3_aa: CAWSVRGGRSEKLFF
cdr3_nt: TGTGCCTGGAGTGTACGCGGGGGGCGAAGCGAAAAACTGTTTTTT

clone_size: -
j_call: TRBJ2-3
v_call: TRBV5-1
d_call: -
cdr3_aa: CASSPFLGGASTDTQYF
cdr3_nt: TGCGCCAGCAGCCCATTTCTTGGCGGGGCGAGCACAGATACGCAGTATTTT

clone_size: -
j_call: TRBJ1-2
v_call: TRBV7-8
d_call: -
cdr3_aa: CASSSIGGEGYTF
cdr3_nt: TGTGCCAGCAGCTCCATTGGTGGAGAAGGCTACACCTTC

clone_size: -
j_call: TRBJ1-2
v_call: TRBV5-4
d_call: -
cdr3_aa: CASRLQGGGGYTF
cdr3_nt: TGTGCCAGCAGGTTACAGGGAGGGGGTGGTTACACCTTC

clone_size: few
j_call: TRBJ2-5
v_call: TRBV27
d_call: TRBD1
cdr3_aa: CASSLGTGLGGETQYF
cdr3_nt: TGTGCCAGCAGTCTCGGGACAGGCCTTGGGGGGGAGACCCAGTACTTC

clone_size: few
j_call: TRBJ2-7
v_call: TRBV11-2
d_call: -
cdr3_aa: CASSLGRLQHYEQYF
cdr3_nt: TGTGCCAGCAGCTTAGGGCGACTCCAACACTACGAGCAGTACTTC

clone_size: -
j_call: TRBJ1-4
v_call: TRBV18
d_call: TRBD1
cdr3_aa: CASSPLQGRLFF
cdr3_nt: TGTGCCAGCTCACCTTTACAGGGGAGGCTGTTTTTT

clone_size: -
j_call: TRBJ2-7
v_call: TRBV30
d_call: -
cdr3_aa: CACWWAYGGYEQYF
cdr3_nt: TGTGCCTGCTGGTGGGCCTACGGTGGCTACGAGCAGTACTTC

clone_size: once
j_call: TRBJ1-2
v_call: TRBV2
d_call: -
cdr3_aa: CASSGRAANYGYTF
cdr3_nt: TGTGCCAGCAGTGGGAGAGCAGCCAACTATGGCTACACCTTC

clone_size: -
j_call: TRBJ2-1
v_call: TRBV6-6
d_call: TRBD2
cdr3_aa: CASRPLAGEGNEQFF
cdr3_nt: TGTGCCAGCAGGCCACTAGCGGGAGAGGGGAATGAGCAGTTCTTC

clone_size: -
j_call: TRBJ2-1
v_call: TRBV11-3
d_call: TRBD2
cdr3_aa: CASSRGLASYNEQFF
cdr3_nt: TGTGCCAGCAGTCGAGGACTAGCTAGCTACAATGAGCAGTTCTTC

clone_size: -
j_call: TRBJ2-3
v_call: TRBV2
d_call: -
cdr3_aa: CASSARPLRDSDTQYF
cdr3_nt: TGTGCCAGCAGTGCCCGCCCCCTTCGGGATTCAGATACGCAGTATTTT

clone_size: -
j_call: TRBJ1-1
v_call: TRBV30
d_call: -
cdr3_aa: CAWSGRTVTSEAFF
cdr3_nt: TGTGCCTGGAGTGGAAGGACAGTCACCTCTGAAGCTTTCTTT

clone_size: -
j_call: TRBJ1-1
v_call: TRBV6-1
d_call: -
cdr3_aa: CASRNIPLNTEAFF
cdr3_nt: TGTGCCAGCCGAAACATCCCCCTGAACACTGAAGCTTTCTTT

clone_size: -
j_call: TRBJ2-5
v_call: TRBV30
d_call: -
cdr3_aa: CAWSVRDKETQYF
cdr3_nt: TGTGCCTGGAGTGTACGAGACAAAGAGACCCAGTACTTC

clone_size: -
j_call: TRBJ1-1
v_call: TRBV19
d_call: -
cdr3_aa: CASSIGPTRLNTEAFF
cdr3_nt: TGTGCCAGTAGTATAGGACCTACTAGGCTGAACACTGAAGCTTTCTTT

clone_size: -
j_call: TRBJ1-6
v_call: TRBV30
d_call: -
cdr3_aa: CAWSSGNHNSPLHF
cdr3_nt: TGTGCCTGGAGTTCGGGAAACCATAATTCACCCCTCCACTTT

clone_size: -
j_call: TRBJ2-7
v_call: TRBV28
d_call: TRBD2
cdr3_aa: CASTLRGGSGGRAGYEQYF
cdr3_nt: TGTGCCAGCACCCTTAGGGGGGGTTCCGGCGGGAGGGCCGGGTACGAGCAGTACTTC

clone_size: -
j_call: TRBJ2-7
v_call: TRBV6-5
d_call: TRBD1
cdr3_aa: CASSYSGTGPYEQYF
cdr3_nt: TGTGCCAGCAGTTACTCAGGGACAGGGCCATACGAGCAGTACTTC

clone_size: -
j_call: TRBJ2-1
v_call: TRBV6-5
d_call: -
cdr3_aa: CASARENEQFF
cdr3_nt: TGTGCCAGCGCCAGGGAAAATGAGCAGTTCTTC

clone_size: -
j_call: TRBJ2-1
v_call: TRBV27
d_call: -
cdr3_aa: CASSKGSNEQFF
cdr3_nt: TGTGCCAGCAGTAAAGGGAGCAATGAGCAGTTCTTC

clone_size: -
j_call: TRBJ2-2
v_call: TRBV5-1
d_call: TRBD1
cdr3_aa: CASSPGQGIGTGELFF
cdr3_nt: TGCGCCAGCAGCCCTGGACAGGGAATCGGCACCGGGGAGCTGTTTTTT

clone_size: -
j_call: TRBJ2-1
v_call: TRBV5-6
d_call: -
cdr3_aa: CASSLRTGPIYNEQFF
cdr3_nt: TGTGCCAGCAGCTTGAGAACAGGGCCGATCTACAATGAGCAGTTCTTC

clone_size: -
j_call: TRBJ1-5
v_call: TRBV30
d_call: -
cdr3_aa: CAWSGGDNQPQHF
cdr3_nt: TGTGCCTGGAGTGGGGGGGACAATCAGCCCCAGCATTTT

clone_size: -
j_call: TRBJ1-1
v_call: TRBV29-1
d_call: -
cdr3_aa: CSVDRGNTEAFF
cdr3_nt: TGCAGCGTTGATAGGGGGAACACTGAAGCTTTCTTT

clone_size: -
j_call: TRBJ2-7
v_call: TRBV9
d_call: -
cdr3_aa: CASSVGQGGYEQYF
cdr3_nt: TGTGCCAGCAGCGTAGGGCAGGGGGGCTACGAGCAGTACTTC

clone_size: once
j_call: TRBJ2-2
v_call: TRBV5-1
d_call: -
cdr3_aa: CASSLVIPGLVGELFF
cdr3_nt: TGCGCCAGCAGCTTGGTTATCCCAGGGCTTGTCGGGGAGCTGTTTTTT

clone_size: few
j_call: TRBJ1-5
v_call: TRBV28
d_call: -
cdr3_aa: CASSLLRSSMQPQHF
cdr3_nt: TGTGCCAGCAGTCTATTAAGATCTTCTATGCAGCCCCAGCATTTT

clone_size: -
j_call: TRBJ2-3
v_call: TRBV28
d_call: TRBD1
cdr3_aa: CASSSTGVSTDTQYF
cdr3_nt: TGTGCCAGCAGTTCTACAGGGGTCAGCACAGATACGCAGTATTTT

clone_size: -
j_call: TRBJ1-2
v_call: TRBV6-6
d_call: TRBD1
cdr3_aa: CASRLAGTGHGYTF
cdr3_nt: TGTGCCAGCCGCCTGGCTGGGACAGGGCATGGCTACACCTTC

clone_size: -
j_call: TRBJ2-3
v_call: TRBV20-1
d_call: -
cdr3_aa: CSARVADTQYF
cdr3_nt: TGCAGTGCTAGAGTAGCGGATACGCAGTATTTT